A single sample gave rise to the 17 T cell receptor beta chains below, sequenced in a study of TIL therapy for anti-PD-1-resistant metastatic lung cancer. The libraries were made with immunoSEQ v3. Sequenced by immunoSEQ multiplex PCR; TCRdb stores in-frame clones only, minus some. This table has about 26,000 clones, approximately 63% appearing once. Sample time point: pre-treatment sample, taken before nivolumab and TIL therapy. The tumor samples were excised metastases, mostly pleural nodules or supraclavicular lymph nodes. Specimen: tumor tissue, collected at baseline. The receptor source for this set is a woman between 30 and 80 years old with non-small cell lung cancer.

This chain links TRBV5-1 with TRBJ2-1, with 7 bases identical to TRBD2. The CDR3 has 13 residues. Germline lookup yields CDR1 SGHRS and CDR2 YFSETQ. With V trimmed by 6 bases and J by 7 bases, 7 bases remained unmatched. CDR3 sequence (DNA): TGCGCCAGCAAGGCGGGAGAGGGTAATGAGCAGTTCTTC. Its protein product is CASKAGEGNEQFF.

The rearrangement links TRBV15 to TRBJ2-6; no reliable D call. The V gene's germline CDR1 is LNHNV and CDR2 YYDKDF (reference sequence). V lost 5 bases to trimming and J lost 4 bases, with 9 bases between them. The CDR3 has 14 amino acids. The CDR3 sequence is CATSPSDGANVLTF. The CDR3 coding sequence is TGTGCCACCAGCCCCAGTGACGGGGCCAACGTCCTGACTTTC.

V is TRBV7-8 and J is TRBJ1-2, with unresolved D. Germline loops: CDR1 SGHVS, CDR2 FQNEAQ. This CDR3 region has 14 residues. V lost 3 bases and J lost 0, with 8 bases in between. Written as DNA, the CDR3 is TGTGCCAGCAGCTTTTTGGTAGCTAACTATGGCTACACCTTC. This translates into CASSFLVANYGYTF.

As to this clone: The junction shows a germline mismatch at one end, possibly a read error. The chain combines TRBV7-2 with TRBJ2-3; D might be TRBD2 (5 bases). Looked up from germline, CDR1 is SGHTA and CDR2 is FQGNSA. CDR3 length equals 15 residues. The CDR3 DNA follows: TGTGCCAGCAGCTCCGACCCGGGGAGCACATATACGCAGTATTTT. Translation gives CASSSDPGSTYTQYF.

The chain recombines TRBV27 with TRBJ1-2, with D maybe TRBD1 (6 bases). Per germline, CDR1 MNHEY and CDR2 SMNVEV (reference sequence). The CDR3 runs 14 residues. Trimming stripped 2 bases from V and 5 bases from J, with 12 bases between. This chain's CDR3 is CASSLGGPPYGYTF. Here the CDR3 DNA reads TGTGCCAGCAGTTTAGGGGGCCCGCCTTATGGCTACACCTTC.

The chain joins TRBV6-1 to TRBJ1-5, with D unclear. The CDR3 loop spans 8 amino acids. Trimming shortened V by 8 bases and J by 9 bases, and 2 bases separated the two germline ends. The V gene's germline CDR1 is MNHNS and CDR2 SASEGT. As DNA, the CDR3 is TGTGCCAGCGGGCCCCAGCATTTT. This translates into CASGPQHF.

The genes are TRBV7-6 and TRBJ2-5, with D perhaps given as TRBD1 or TRBD2 (6 bases each). The germline CDR1 and CDR2 sequences are SGHVS and FNYEAQ. Trimming took off 4 bases at V and 5 bases at J, with 17 bases between the two ends. CDR3 size: 15 residues. CDR3 protein: CASSSTGARGETQYF. CDR3 sequence (DNA): TGTGCCAGCAGCTCCACGGGAGCTAGGGGGGAGACCCAGTACTTC. Drawing the rest from reference TRBV7-6 and TRBJ2-5, the complete variable domain is GAGVSQSPRYKVTKRGQDVALRCDPISGHVSLYWYRQALGQGPEFLTYFNYEAQQDKSGLPNDRFSAERPEGSISTLTIQRTEQRDSAMYRCASSSTGARGETQYFGPGTRLLVL.

This rearrangement joins TRBV2 to TRBJ2-7; the D is unclear. The CDR3 contains 12 residues. V was clipped by 2 bases and J by 4 bases, with 6 bases between them. Germline V gives CDR1 SNHLY, CDR2 FYNNEI. The CDR3 region is CASSETQYEQYF. The CDR3 DNA follows: TGTGCCAGCAGTGAAACCCAGTACGAGCAGTACTTC.

This clone has only a few counts. Other DNA sequences in the sample encode the same CDR3. The V and J genes are TRBV7-2 and TRBJ2-5; unclear D gene. Trimming shortened V by 5 bases and J by 3 bases, and 4 bases separated the two germline ends. CDR3 size: 11 residues. Germline CDR1 is SGHTA and CDR2 is FQGNSA. The CDR3 DNA follows: TGTGCCAGCAGCCTTAAAGAGACCCAGTACTTC. Its protein is CASSLKETQYF.

The CDR3: CASTGGYDTQYF. CDR3 nucleotide sequence: TGTGCCAGTACCGGGGGCTACGATACGCAGTATTTT. The chain uses TRBV19 and TRBJ2-3; D might be TRBD1 or TRBD2, each matching 6 bases. Germline V lookup: CDR1 LNHDA, CDR2 SQIVND (reference sequence). Between the trimmed V and J ends, which lost 7 bases and 6 bases, there was a span of 11 bases. CDR3 length: 12 residues.

The table lists this clone with a few counts. The V and J genes are TRBV6-5 and TRBJ1-5; D perhaps matches TRBD1 (5 bases). Germline CDR1 MNHEY, CDR2 SVGAGI. The CDR3 is made up of 15 amino acids. Trimming pared 8 bases from V and 0 bases from J, leaving 14 bases between. The DNA of the CDR3 is TGTGCCAGCGCCGAGGGGACTTATAGCAATCAGCCCCAGCATTTT. Its protein is CASAEGTYSNQPQHF.

This clone occurred a few times. The chain is built from TRBV10-3 and TRBJ1-1; TRBD1 aligns across 7 bases. Germline CDR1 reads ENHRY; CDR2 reads SYGVKD. V lost 6 bases, J lost 6 bases, and 10 bases stayed unmatched. The CDR3 totals 14 residues. The CDR3 sequence: CAIRQTQGEAEAFF. The CDR3, as DNA: TGTGCCATCAGGCAAACTCAGGGGGAGGCTGAAGCTTTCTTT.

This chain joins TRBV7-6 and TRBJ1-4; TRBD1 aligns across 8 bases. The CDR3 totals 15 residues. Trimming cost V 5 bases and J 5 bases; bases outside gene matches: 7. Germline-derived CDR1 and CDR2 are SGHVS and FNYEAQ. Here the CDR3 DNA reads TGTGCCAGCAGCAACCCCGGGACAGGAAATGAAAAACTGTTTTTT. This translates into CASSNPGTGNEKLFF.

The chain combines TRBV6-5 with TRBJ2-7, with 8 nucleotides matching TRBD2. V gave up 0 bases and J gave up 2 bases; unmatched junction bases: 3. Germline V CDR1 and CDR2: MNHEY, SVGAGI. The CDR3 totals 15 residues. CDR3 DNA sequence: TGTGCCAGCAGTTACTCAATAGCGGGAACCTACGAGCAGTACTTC. As protein: CASSYSIAGTYEQYF.

The chain joins TRBV2 to TRBJ1-1, with 8 bases identical to TRBD1. The germline CDR1 and CDR2 sequences are SNHLY and FYNNEI. The CDR3 totals 15 residues. With V trimmed by 4 bases and J by 1 base, 5 bases remained unmatched. The chain's CDR3 is CASSAGQGRNTEAFF. CDR3 nucleotides: TGTGCCAGCAGTGCCGGACAGGGCAGGAACACTGAAGCTTTCTTT.

CDR3 residues: CSVQVDSNQPQHF. DNA of the CDR3: TGCAGCGTTCAAGTGGATAGCAATCAGCCCCAGCATTTT. This chain uses TRBV29-1 with TRBJ1-5, with D uncertain. The CDR3 totals 13 residues. V dropped 5 bases and J dropped 0 bases, with 8 bases sitting between them. In germline, CDR1 is SQVTM, CDR2 ANQGSEA.

V is TRBV6-4 and J is TRBJ2-1, with D possibly being TRBD2 (5 bases). CDR3 length equals 15 residues. With 6 bases removed from V and 1 base from J, the gap between germline ends came to 13 bases. Germline CDR1 and CDR2: MRHNA and SNTAGT. CDR3 sequence (DNA): TGTGCCAGCAGCCCCCGGGCGGGTTCCTACAATGAGCAGTTCTTC. This translates into CASSPRAGSYNEQFF.